The 20 T cell receptor beta chains in this list originate from one sample, sequenced in a study of shared clonotypes between healthy human individuals. The repertoire was sequenced with immunoSEQ multiplex PCR; TCRdb's copy has only in-frame clones and lacks some. Of 450,000 to 500,000 clones listed, around 85% are singletons. Sequencing was performed on PBMCs. These receptors were taken from a woman aged 40 to 50 in good health. Some clones in this sample may be carry-over from other donors' samples.

This sequence joins TRBV20-1 and TRBJ2-1; D gene ambiguous. Germline lookup yields CDR1 DFQATT and CDR2 SNEGSKA (reference sequence). With 2 bases removed from V and 9 bases from J, the gap between germline ends came to 5 bases. This CDR3 has 10 amino acids. CDR3 in amino acids: CSARKSEQFF. CDR3 in DNA: TGCAGTGCTAGAAAGAGTGAGCAGTTCTTC.

This clone was seen a single time. A far larger clone differs by one base, so this is likely a read error. The same CDR3 arises from other DNA sequences in this sample as well. This chain connects TRBV27 to TRBJ2-7, with TRBD2 as a possible D gene (5 bases). In germline, CDR1 is MNHEY, CDR2 SMNVEV (reference sequence). V was shortened by 5 bases and J by 4 bases, with 15 bases between the two germline ends. This CDR3 comprises 14 residues. The CDR3: CASSMKGAEYEQYF. The CDR3, as DNA: TGTGCCAGCAGTATGAAGGGAGCGGAGTACGAGCAGTACTTC.

The chain recombines TRBV2 with TRBJ2-7; D gene uncertain. CDR1 SNHLY and CDR2 FYNNEI come from the germline V gene. This CDR3 is built from 13 residues. Trimming stripped 5 bases from V and 4 bases from J, with 12 bases between. The CDR3 DNA follows: TGTGCCAGCAGTATGGGAATAAATTACGAGCAGTACTTC. This codes for CASSMGINYEQYF.

This chain uses TRBV7-8 with TRBJ2-7, with 9 bases that match TRBD2. V was pared by 2 bases and J by 5 bases, with 13 bases of the junction left unmatched. This CDR3 spans 17 amino acids. Germline V CDR1 and CDR2: SGHVS, FQNEAQ. The CDR3 spells CASSLPPRLAEYHEQYF. The CDR3 bases are TGTGCCAGCAGCTTACCCCCTAGACTAGCGGAGTACCACGAGCAGTACTTC.

The chain joins TRBV7-9 to TRBJ2-3; D remains ambiguous. CDR1 is SEHNR, CDR2 FQNEAQ, per germline (reference sequence). CDR3 length: 14 amino acids. Trimming pared 4 bases from V and 0 bases from J, leaving 8 bases between. The CDR3 sequence: CASSSGYSTDTQYF. CDR3 sequence (DNA): TGTGCCAGCAGCTCCGGTTACAGCACAGATACGCAGTATTTT. Full variable domain (remainder filled in from reference TRBV7-9 and TRBJ2-3): DTGVSQNPRHKITKRGQNVTFRCDPISEHNRLYWYRQTLGQGPEFLTYFQNEAQLEKSRLLSDRFSAERPKGSFSTLEIQRTEQGDSAMYLCASSSGYSTDTQYFGPGTRLTVL.

The rearrangement joins TRBV29-1 to TRBJ2-3; D possibly corresponds to TRBD2 (6 bases). CDR1 and CDR2 (germline): SQVTM, ANQGSEA. The CDR3 contains 14 residues. The ends were cut back, 7 bases at V and 5 bases at J, with 19 bases in the middle. CDR3 bases: TGCAGCGCCGATCGGGACTCCGCGGGAGATACGCAGTATTTT. This gives the protein CSADRDSAGDTQYF.

The rearrangement uses TRBV5-4 and TRBJ2-7, with D perhaps TRBD1 or TRBD2 (5 bases each). Trimming stripped 3 bases from V and 2 bases from J, with 9 bases between. The germline V gene encodes CDR1 SGHNT and CDR2 YYREEE (reference sequence). This CDR3 is 13 amino acids long. The CDR3 DNA sequence: TGTGCCAGCAGCTGGGACGGAACCTACGAGCAGTACTTC. Its protein is CASSWDGTYEQYF.

This sequence joins TRBV10-3 and TRBJ2-7, with D possibly matching TRBD1 (7 bases). This CDR3 contains 15 residues. Germline CDR1 ENHRY, CDR2 SYGVKD. V was shortened by 2 bases and J by 9 bases, with 20 bases between the two germline ends. CDR3 nucleotide sequence: TGTGCCATCAGTGAGACAGGGGACTCCGGGCTCCGGCAGTACTTC. This gives the protein CAISETGDSGLRQYF.

The chain links TRBV18 to TRBJ2-7; D might be TRBD1 or TRBD2, each matching 5 bases. The CDR3 has 13 residues. Deletions cut 2 bases from V and 6 bases from J, with 11 bases between. Germline lookup yields CDR1 KGHSH and CDR2 LQKENI. The CDR3 sequence is CASSPTYGAEQYF. As DNA, the CDR3 is TGTGCCAGCTCACCAACCTACGGGGCCGAGCAGTACTTC.

Only a few counts were recorded for this clone. A single base is all that separates this from a far larger clone, so a read error is likely. Other DNA sequences in the same sample also yield this CDR3. CDR3 residues: CASSLRQEGELFF. The DNA of the CDR3 is TGTGCCAGCAGTCTTCGACAGGAAGGGGAGCTGTTTTTT. This chain connects TRBV2 to TRBJ2-2; maybe TRBD1 (6 bases). CDR1 SNHLY and CDR2 FYNNEI come from the germline V gene. This CDR3 region has 13 residues. V lost 5 bases and J lost 8, with 12 bases in between.

This clone was seen once. The V call is TRBV2, the J call TRBJ1-2, with a possible D match to TRBD1 (5 bases). V was clipped by 5 bases and J by 4 bases, with 11 bases between them. This CDR3 spans 13 amino acids. Germline CDR1 is SNHLY and CDR2 is FYNNEI. CDR3: CASSMGEFYGYTF. The CDR3 region has the DNA TGTGCCAGCAGTATGGGGGAGTTCTATGGCTACACCTTC.

This clone was seen once. The likely explanation is a read error, given a far larger clone one base away. Without the conserved terminal phenylalanine or tryptophan, this CDR3 likely stems from a read error. V is TRBV4-3 and J is TRBJ1-5; D may be TRBD1 (6 bases). The V gene lost 0 bases and the J gene lost 7 bases, with 13 bases spanning the gap. This CDR3 comprises 15 residues. The germline V gene has CDR1 LGHNA and CDR2 YSLEER. Written as DNA, the CDR3 is TGCGCCAGCAGCCAAGATGACTTAGGGGGACAGCCCCAGCATTCT. This encodes CASSQDDLGGQPQHS.

This clone was found once. A single base is all that separates this from a far larger clone, so a read error is likely. The chain has TRBV4-1 and TRBJ1-1; 10 bases map to TRBD1. This CDR3 comprises 14 residues. The germline V gene encodes CDR1 MGHRA and CDR2 YSYEKL. Unmatched junction bases numbered 6, after V lost 4 bases and J lost 7 bases. The CDR3 DNA follows: TGCGCCAGCAGCCGGGGACAGGGGAACGATGAAGCTTTCTTT. Amino acids: CASSRGQGNDEAFF.

This clone showed up many times. This chain links TRBV19 with TRBJ2-5, with 11 bases aligning to TRBD1. The J call could be wrong; TRBJ2-7 is a better fit for the DNA end. The CDR3 is made up of 16 amino acids. The germline V gene has CDR1 LNHDA and CDR2 SQIVND (reference sequence). CDR3 in DNA: TGTGCCAGTAGTGTCACCGGGACAGGGGGTTCCTACGAGCAGTACTTC. Its protein product is CASSVTGTGGSYEQYF.

With respect to this clone: It differs at one base from a far larger clone, so likely a read error. The chain recombines TRBV2 with TRBJ2-3; the D gene is possibly TRBD2 (5 bases). V lost 6 bases to trimming and J lost 6 bases, with 13 bases between them. The CDR3 covers 13 residues. Germline lookup yields CDR1 SNHLY and CDR2 FYNNEI. The CDR3 here is CASSGLFLDTQYF. In DNA, the CDR3 is TGTGCCAGCAGCGGACTGTTTCTGGATACGCAGTATTTT.

The genes are TRBV7-9 and TRBJ1-1; tentative D call: TRBD1 (6 bases). This CDR3 contains 14 residues. Trimming removed 1 base from V and 7 bases from J, with 13 bases in between. CDR1 is SEHNR and CDR2 is FQNEAQ in the germline V gene (reference sequence). CDR3 sequence: CASSLVAGVGEAFF. CDR3 bases: TGTGCCAGCAGCTTAGTAGCAGGGGTGGGTGAAGCTTTCTTT.

This rearrangement joins TRBV27 to TRBJ2-7; 8 positions agree with TRBD2. V shed 5 bases and J 5 bases; nucleotides not matched to a gene: 8. The CDR3 is 14 residues long. Per the germline V gene, CDR1 is MNHEY and CDR2 is SMNVEV (reference sequence). DNA for the CDR3: TGTGCCAGCAGTCCCGGGACTAGTTTGAACGAGCAGTACTTC. Amino acids: CASSPGTSLNEQYF.

This chain links TRBV2 with TRBJ1-6, with a weak D call TRBD1 (5 bases). V lost 3 bases to trimming and J lost 7 bases, with 13 bases between them. The CDR3 is made up of 15 amino acids. CDR1 is SNHLY, CDR2 FYNNEI, per germline. DNA of the CDR3: TGTGCCAGCAGTGAGGGGCTCCTGGGGAATTCACCCCTCCACTTT. It codes for CASSEGLLGNSPLHF.

Comment on this clone: This likely reflects a read error, since a far larger clone is one base away. The CDR3 DNA sequence: TGTGCCAGCAGTTCTCCCCCTAACTATGGCTACACCTTC. Its protein product is CASSSPPNYGYTF. This rearrangement joins TRBV6-6 to TRBJ1-2; D ambiguous. Germline CDR1 is MNHNY and CDR2 is SVGAGI (reference sequence). V dropped 4 bases and J dropped 0 bases, with 6 bases sitting between them. The CDR3 is made up of 13 amino acids.

Points on this clone: A far larger clone lies a single base away; this is likely a read error. The rearrangement links TRBV11-2 to TRBJ2-5; 10 bases match TRBD1. This CDR3 contains 15 residues. Per germline, CDR1 SGHAT and CDR2 FQNNGV. V was pared by 4 bases and J by 12 bases, with 14 bases of the junction left unmatched. The CDR3 spells CASSWRPGQGSEKYF. DNA of the CDR3: TGTGCCAGCAGCTGGAGACCGGGACAGGGGTCCGAGAAGTACTTC.